The 10 T cell receptor beta chains reported below all come from one sample, sequenced in a study of shared clonotypes between healthy human individuals. Profiling relied on immunoSEQ multiplex PCR, and the TCRdb table lists in-frame clones only, not all of them. The profile shows about 1,500,000 clones, around 97% of them singletons. The sample comprised naive CD4+ T cells sorted from blood. The subset denotes: CD45RA+ positively selected. These receptors all come from a young man in good health.

V usage is TRBV6-1 and J usage is TRBJ1-5; D call uncertain. The CDR3 consists of 16 residues. Trimming took 4 bases from V and 4 from J, leaving 17 bases between them. Germline V gene sequence: CDR1 MNHNS, CDR2 SASEGT. CDR3: CASSVSPRVPNQPQHF. In DNA form, the CDR3 reads TGTGCCAGCAGTGTTTCCCCCCGCGTCCCTAATCAGCCCCAGCATTTT.

A single count supports this clone. This chain joins TRBV6-5 and TRBJ2-5; TRBD1 is a possible D gene (5 bases). The CDR3 consists of 15 residues. Germline-derived CDR1 and CDR2 are MNHEY and SVGAGI. V shed 2 bases and J shed 2 bases, with 12 bases lying between them. The CDR3, as DNA: TGTGCCAGCAGTTACCCAGGGCCCAAGCAAGAGACCCAGTACTTC. This gives the protein CASSYPGPKQETQYF.

The chain combines TRBV5-1 with TRBJ2-1; 8 bases agree with TRBD2. Germline V gene lookup returns CDR1 SGHRS and CDR2 YFSETQ. The V and J ends lost 4 bases and 0 bases, in that order; junction bases with no gene match: 12. This CDR3 region has 18 residues. The CDR3 DNA sequence: TGCGCCAGCAGCCGGGAGGGCCCTATACCGAGCTCCTACAATGAGCAGTTCTTC. Its translation is CASSREGPIPSSYNEQFF. The complete variable domain, with remaining parts taken from reference TRBV5-1 and TRBJ2-1, reads KAGVTQTPRYLIKTRGQQVTLSCSPISGHRSVSWYQQTPGQGLQFLFEYFSETQRNKGNFPGRFSGRQFSNSRSEMNVSTLELGDSALYLCASSREGPIPSSYNEQFFGPGTRLTVL.

To note about this clone: A read error may account for a junction end that differs from germline. This sequence joins TRBV5-1 and TRBJ2-7; TRBD2 is a possible D gene (5 bases). The CDR3 sequence is 13 residues long. The germline V gene has CDR1 SGHRS and CDR2 YFSETQ. The CDR3 protein is CASTLDLEYEQYF. CDR3 in DNA: TGCGCCAGCACCTTGGACTTGGAGTACGAGCAGTACTTC.

CDR3 sequence (DNA): TGCAGCGTTGGGGGGGGGTCGTTTGACACTGAAGCTTTCTTT. Protein product: CSVGGGSFDTEAFF. The V call is TRBV29-1, the J call TRBJ1-1, with a weak D call TRBD1 (5 bases). The V and J ends lost 4 bases and 3 bases respectively, with 15 bases between them. This CDR3 comprises 14 residues. CDR1 SQVTM and CDR2 ANQGSEA come from the germline V gene.

Written as DNA, the CDR3 is TGCGCCAGCAGCCAACTAGCGGGAGATGATGAGCAGTTCTTC. Translating it yields CASSQLAGDDEQFF. This chain joins TRBV4-1 and TRBJ2-1; 10 nucleotides match TRBD2. This CDR3 spans 14 amino acids. The germline CDR1 and CDR2 sequences are MGHRA and YSYEKL. V lost 2 bases to trimming and J lost 8 bases; unmatched junction nucleotides: 3.

This chain uses TRBV19 with TRBJ2-2; TRBD1 might be the D (6 bases). The CDR3 has 14 amino acids. CDR1 is LNHDA, CDR2 SQIVND, per germline (reference sequence). Trimming left V 9 bases short and J 4 bases short, with 15 bases between. CDR3 nucleotides: TGTGCCAGCACAGGGATCGACGGCACCGGGGAGCTGTTTTTT. Residues: CASTGIDGTGELFF. The full variable domain, in which reference TRBV19 and TRBJ2-2 provide the parts outside the CDR3, is DGGITQSPKYLFRKEGQNVTLSCEQNLNHDAMYWYRQDPGQGLRLIYYSQIVNDFQKGDIAEGYSVSREKKESFPLTVTSAQKNPTAFYLCASTGIDGTGELFFGEGSRLTVL.

V usage is TRBV5-4 and J usage is TRBJ2-2, with unresolved D. CDR3 length: 16 amino acids. Trimming removed 4 bases from V and 2 bases from J, with 15 bases in between. CDR1 and CDR2 (germline): SGHNT, YYREEE (reference sequence). Here the CDR3 reads CASSTRDRSNTGELFF. CDR3 sequence (DNA): TGTGCCAGCAGCACTCGCGATCGTAGCAACACCGGGGAGCTGTTTTTT.

This rearrangement joins TRBV28 to TRBJ2-3; 10 bases agree with TRBD2. Trimming cost V 4 bases and J 7 bases; bases outside gene matches: 8. This CDR3 spans 15 amino acids. Germline V CDR1 and CDR2: MDHEN, SYDVKM. The CDR3 DNA reads as TGTGCCAGCAGTTCGAGGCTAGCGGGAGCGAATACGCAGTATTTT. Protein: CASSSRLAGANTQYF.

V usage is TRBV5-4 and J usage is TRBJ1-1, with D unclear. The germline CDR1 and CDR2 sequences are SGHNT and YYREEE (reference sequence). This CDR3 region has 14 residues. Trimming shortened V by 5 bases and J by 2 bases, and 13 bases separated the two germline ends. The CDR3: CASRITNSNTEAFF. The CDR3 nucleotides read TGTGCCAGCAGAATTACGAACAGTAACACTGAAGCTTTCTTT.